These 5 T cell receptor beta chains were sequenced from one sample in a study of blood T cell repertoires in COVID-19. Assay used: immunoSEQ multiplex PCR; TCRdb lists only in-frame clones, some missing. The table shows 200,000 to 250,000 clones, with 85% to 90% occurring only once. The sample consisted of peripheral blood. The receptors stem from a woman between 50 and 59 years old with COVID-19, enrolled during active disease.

CDR3 nucleotide sequence: TGTGCCAGTAGTATTGGAAGTCTCGCAGGGAGGGTGAATGGCTACACCTTC. Translation: CASSIGSLAGRVNGYTF. The V call is TRBV19, the J call TRBJ1-2, with TRBD1 as a possible D gene (5 bases). V was clipped by 3 bases and J by 6 bases, with 23 bases between them. CDR3 length: 17 amino acids. Per the germline V gene, CDR1 is LNHDA and CDR2 is SQIVND (reference sequence).

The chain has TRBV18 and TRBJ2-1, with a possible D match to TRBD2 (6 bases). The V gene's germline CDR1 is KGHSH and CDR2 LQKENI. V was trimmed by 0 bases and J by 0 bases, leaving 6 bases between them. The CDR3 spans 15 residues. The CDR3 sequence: CASSPPRGSYNEQFF. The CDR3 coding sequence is TGTGCCAGCTCACCACCGCGGGGCTCCTACAATGAGCAGTTCTTC.

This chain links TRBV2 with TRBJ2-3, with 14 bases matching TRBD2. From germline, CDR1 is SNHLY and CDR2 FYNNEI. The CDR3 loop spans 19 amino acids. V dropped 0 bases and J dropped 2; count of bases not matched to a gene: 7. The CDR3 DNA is TGTGCCAGCAGTGAAGCGCTACTGGGACTAGCGGGGGACACAGATACGCAGTATTTT. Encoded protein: CASSEALLGLAGDTDTQYF.

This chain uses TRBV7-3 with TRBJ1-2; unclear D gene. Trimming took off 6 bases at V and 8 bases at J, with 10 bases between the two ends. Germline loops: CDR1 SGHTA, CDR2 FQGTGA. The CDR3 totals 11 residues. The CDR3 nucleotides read TGTGCCAGCAGAGGCGGTAGCGGCTACACCTTC. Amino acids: CASRGGSGYTF.

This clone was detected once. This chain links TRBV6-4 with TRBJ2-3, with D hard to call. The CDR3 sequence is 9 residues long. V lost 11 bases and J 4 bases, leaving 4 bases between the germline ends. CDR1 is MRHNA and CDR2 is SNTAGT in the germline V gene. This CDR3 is CALADTQYF. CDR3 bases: TGTGCCCTTGCAGATACGCAGTATTTT.